The clone carrying this TCR beta chain showed up just a few times. The CDR3 extends over 16 amino acids. The germline V gene encodes CDR1 ENHRY and CDR2 SYGVKD. V was pared by 2 bases and J by 8 bases, with 19 bases between. The sample comes from a study of response to subunit inactivated influenza vaccine. MiXCR, applied by TCRdb to the RT-PCR reads, yields one record per CDR3 protein. The sample lists 500,000 to 600,000 distinct CDR3 sequences, 11% occurring once. This sample also belongs to another study, concerning T cells expressing NK-cell markers. From that paper: A 5'RACE template switching approach incorporating UMIs was used to make TCR beta cDNA. The study drew TCR beta repertoires from sorted CD3+CD56+NKG2C+, CD3+CD56+NKG2C- and CD3+CD56-NKG2C+ T cells. Dominant NKG2C+ clonotypes accounted for about 1.0-8% of CD8+ T cells in a handful of donors. Leadership of the CD3+CD56-NKG2C+ fraction also belonged to these clonotypes in a handful of donors.

The chain uses TRBV10-3 and TRBJ2-1; either TRBD1 or TRBD2 may supply D (7 bases each). Sequencing was performed on PBMCs from blood, taken on the day of vaccination. This TCR derives from a man in his forties or fifties who received an inactivated influenza vaccine. CDR3 coding DNA: TGTGCCATCAGTGAGGTAAAAGCGGGACAGATTTATGAGCAGTTCTTC. The encoded protein is CAISEVKAGQIYEQFF.